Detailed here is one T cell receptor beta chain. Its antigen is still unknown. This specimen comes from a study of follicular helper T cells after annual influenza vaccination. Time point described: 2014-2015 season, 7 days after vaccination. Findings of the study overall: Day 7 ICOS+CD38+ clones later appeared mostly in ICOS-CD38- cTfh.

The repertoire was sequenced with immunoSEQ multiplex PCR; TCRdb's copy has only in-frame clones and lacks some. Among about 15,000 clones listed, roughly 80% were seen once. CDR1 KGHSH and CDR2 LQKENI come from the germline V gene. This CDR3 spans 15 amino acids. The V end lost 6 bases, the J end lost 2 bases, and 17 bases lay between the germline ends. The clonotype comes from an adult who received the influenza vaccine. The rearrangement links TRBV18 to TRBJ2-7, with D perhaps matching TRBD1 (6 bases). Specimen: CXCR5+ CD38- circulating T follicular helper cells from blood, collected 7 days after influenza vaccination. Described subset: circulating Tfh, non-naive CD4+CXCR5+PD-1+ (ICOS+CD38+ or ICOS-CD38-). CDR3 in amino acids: CASSPQGFGTYEQYF. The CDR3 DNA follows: TGTGCCAGCTCGCCTCAGGGGTTCGGAACCTACGAGCAGTACTTC.